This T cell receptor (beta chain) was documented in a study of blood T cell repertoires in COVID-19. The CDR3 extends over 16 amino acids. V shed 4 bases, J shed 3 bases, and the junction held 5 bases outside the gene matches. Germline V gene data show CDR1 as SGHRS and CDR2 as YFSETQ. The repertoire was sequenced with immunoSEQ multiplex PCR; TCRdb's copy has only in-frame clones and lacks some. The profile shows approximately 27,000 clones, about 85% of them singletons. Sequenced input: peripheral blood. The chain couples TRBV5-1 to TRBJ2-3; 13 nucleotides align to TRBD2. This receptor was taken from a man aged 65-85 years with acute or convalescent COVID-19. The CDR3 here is CASSPGLAGVTDTQYF. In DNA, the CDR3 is TGCGCCAGCAGCCCAGGACTAGCGGGGGTTACAGATACGCAGTATTTT. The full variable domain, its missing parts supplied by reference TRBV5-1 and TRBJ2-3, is KAGVTQTPRYLIKTRGQQVTLSCSPISGHRSVSWYQQTPGQGLQFLFEYFSETQRNKGNFPGRFSGRQFSNSRSEMNVSTLELGDSALYLCASSPGLAGVTDTQYFGPGTRLTVL.